One sample yielded the 31 T cell receptor beta chains listed below, sequenced in a study of CD8 T cells in Susac syndrome (dated by TCRdb to the late 2010s). The library was obtained by the immunoSEQ multiplex PCR assay. RNA was extracted with the RNeasy kit and roughly 0.45 to 1 ug was reverse transcribed using random hexamers. TCRdb trimmed the raw reads at Q25, called clones with MiXCR and kept productive beta chains. Every distinct CDR3 protein forms one entry, paired with its most common genes and DNA. This sample is represented by some 120,000 distinct CDR3 sequences; less than 95% of them were singletons. The ten largest clones add up to around 0.13% of the sample. The sequenced material came from CD4+ T cells from PBMCs. The origin of the receptors is a human donor with multiple sclerosis.

The J gene is TRBJ1-1, the V gene TRBV7-9; weak D call: TRBD1 (5 bases). V shed 5 bases and J shed 8 bases, with 21 bases lying between them. The CDR3 sequence is 15 residues long. Per the germline V gene, CDR1 is SEHNR and CDR2 is FQNEAQ (reference sequence). This chain's CDR3 is CASSPPTHTGAEAFF. CDR3 DNA sequence: TGTGCCAGCAGCCCACCGACCCATACAGGCGCAGAAGCTTTCTTT.

This chain uses TRBV6-5 with TRBJ1-1; D is unclear. V was cut by 2 bases and J by 3 bases, with 4 bases left in between. Looked up from germline, CDR1 is MNHEY and CDR2 is SVGAGI. This CDR3 is built from 12 residues. CDR3 nucleotides: TGTGCCAGCAGTTACAAGGACACTGAAGCTTTCTTT. It translates to CASSYKDTEAFF.

This chain joins TRBV3-1 and TRBJ2-5; no clear D. Trimming stripped 1 base from V and 4 bases from J, with 7 bases between. The CDR3 sequence is 13 residues long. Germline V CDR1 and CDR2: LGHDT, YNNKEL (reference sequence). The CDR3 protein is CASSQAFRETQYF. DNA for the CDR3: TGTGCCAGCAGCCAAGCCTTCCGAGAGACCCAGTACTTC.

The V call is TRBV6-5, the J call TRBJ1-5; 7 bases fit TRBD1. This CDR3 is built from 15 residues. V lost 2 bases and J lost 6; bases outside the gene matches: 7. Germline V gene data show CDR1 as MNHEY and CDR2 as SVGAGI. CDR3 sequence reads: CASSYGDRAFQPQHF. The CDR3 DNA follows: TGTGCCAGCAGTTACGGGGACAGAGCTTTTCAGCCCCAGCATTTT.

For the CDR3, the DNA is TGCGCCAGCAGCTCAACAGGGGGCGGAGGTGGCACTGAAGCTTTCTTT. Protein: CASSSTGGGGGTEAFF. The chain recombines TRBV5-1 with TRBJ1-1; TRBD1 agrees at 9 bases. The germline gives CDR1 SGHRS, CDR2 YFSETQ. The CDR3 totals 16 residues. The V gene end was trimmed by 3 bases and the J gene end by 4 bases; junction bases not matched to a gene: 10.

The CDR3 protein is CSVEGSGQSRTQYF. The CDR3 coding sequence is TGCAGCGTTGAGGGCTCGGGACAGTCTCGGACCCAGTACTTC. V is TRBV29-1 and J is TRBJ2-5; the match to TRBD1 covers 7 bases. The CDR3 contains 14 residues. In germline, CDR1 is SQVTM, CDR2 ANQGSEA. V was clipped by 3 bases and J by 7 bases; unmatched bases: 11.

This clonotype showed up just a few times. Written as DNA, the CDR3 is TGTGCCAGCAGCTTTGGTGATGGTCGGGCCGGGGAGCTGTTTTTT. Amino acid sequence: CASSFGDGRAGELFF. The chain recombines TRBV5-6 with TRBJ2-2, with unresolved D. The V gene lost 2 bases and the J gene lost 6 bases, with 14 bases spanning the gap. Germline lookup yields CDR1 SGHDT and CDR2 YYEEEE. CDR3 length equals 15 residues.

V is TRBV6-5 and J is TRBJ2-5; 8 positions match TRBD2. With 7 bases clipped from V and 4 bases from J, the junction kept 8 bases outside the gene matches. The germline gives CDR1 MNHEY, CDR2 SVGAGI. The CDR3 consists of 14 residues. The CDR3: CASMNGGVGETQYF. The CDR3 bases are TGTGCCAGCATGAACGGGGGGGTTGGAGAGACCCAGTACTTC.

The chain recombines TRBV2 with TRBJ2-5; the match to TRBD2 covers 7 bases. Unmatched junction bases numbered 7, after V lost 6 bases and J lost 0 bases. Germline V lookup: CDR1 SNHLY, CDR2 FYNNEI. The CDR3 totals 15 residues. Written as DNA, the CDR3 is TGTGCCAGCAGCATAAGCGGGACGTACCAAGAGACCCAGTACTTC. Protein sequence: CASSISGTYQETQYF.

The chain combines TRBV7-3 with TRBJ1-2; 12 bases map to TRBD1. V lost 1 base to trimming and J lost 5 bases; unmatched junction nucleotides: 5. The CDR3 has 16 amino acids. Germline V gene data show CDR1 as SGHTA and CDR2 as FQGTGA. The CDR3 here is CASSLIPGQGAYGYTF. Written as DNA, the CDR3 is TGTGCCAGCAGCTTAATACCGGGACAGGGGGCGTATGGCTACACCTTC.

This chain links TRBV12-3 or TRBV12-4 with TRBJ2-7; D possibly corresponds to TRBD2 (5 bases). V lost 0 bases and J lost 7, with 19 bases in between. The CDR3 length is 16 residues. The DNA of the CDR3 is TGTGCCAGCAGTTTAGCGCGGGTCGTGACGGGGAAGGAGCAGTACTTC. It encodes CASSLARVVTGKEQYF.

The J gene is TRBJ1-1, the V gene TRBV12-3 or TRBV12-4, with D perhaps matching TRBD1 (6 bases). Trimming pared 3 bases from V and 2 bases from J, leaving 16 bases between. There are 16 residues in the CDR3. In DNA, the CDR3 is TGTGCCAGCAGTTTCTGGGGGCTTGGCGGAAACACTGAAGCTTTCTTT. Its translation is CASSFWGLGGNTEAFF.

The chain combines TRBV5-1 with TRBJ1-4, with TRBD1 matching over 7 bases. The V and J ends lost 4 bases and 0 bases, in that order; junction bases with no gene match: 6. CDR1 and CDR2 (germline): SGHRS, YFSETQ. The CDR3 totals 16 residues. The CDR3 DNA is TGCGCCAGCAGCGACCGACAGGGAGCAACTAATGAAAAACTGTTTTTT. Amino acid sequence: CASSDRQGATNEKLFF.

This chain links TRBV18 with TRBJ2-7, with D perhaps TRBD1 or TRBD2 (5 bases each). Germline lookup yields CDR1 KGHSH and CDR2 LQKENI. Deletions cut 3 bases from V and 6 bases from J, with 9 bases between. CDR3 size: 12 residues. This chain's CDR3 is CASSPGTGEQYF. CDR3 nucleotides: TGTGCCAGCTCACCCGGGACGGGCGAGCAGTACTTC. The full variable domain, with the rest looked up from reference TRBV18 and TRBJ2-7, is NAGVMQNPRHLVRRRGQEARLRCSPMKGHSHVYWYRQLPEEGLKFMVYLQKENIIDESGMPKERFSAEFPKEGPSILRIQQVVRGDSAAYFCASSPGTGEQYFGPGTRLTVT.

The V gene is TRBV7-2, the J gene TRBJ1-1; 9 nucleotides line up with TRBD1. Germline V gene sequence: CDR1 SGHTA, CDR2 FQGNSA. Unmatched junction bases numbered 4, after V lost 6 bases and J lost 2 bases. CDR3 length equals 14 residues. The CDR3 region is CASRKGQGNTEAFF. The CDR3 DNA sequence: TGTGCCAGCAGGAAGGGACAGGGAAACACTGAAGCTTTCTTT. Together with reference TRBV7-2 and TRBJ1-1, the CDR3 gives the full variable domain: GAGVSQSPSNKVTEKGKDVELRCDPISGHTALYWYRQSLGQGLEFLIYFQGNSAPDKSGLPSDRFSAERTGGSVSTLTIQRTQQEDSAVYLCASRKGQGNTEAFFGQGTRLTVV.

The V call is TRBV10-3, the J call TRBJ2-3, with no clear D. Germline values: CDR1 ENHRY, CDR2 SYGVKD. The CDR3 spans 14 residues. Trimming shortened V by 6 bases and J by 0 bases, and 10 bases separated the two germline ends. Written as DNA, the CDR3 is TGTGCCATCAGGCATTCTCCTAGCACAGATACGCAGTATTTT. Translated: CAIRHSPSTDTQYF.

The chain joins TRBV4-1 to TRBJ1-1; TRBD1 matches 9 bases. V shed 4 bases, J shed 5 bases, and the junction held 8 bases outside the gene matches. The CDR3 extends over 15 amino acids. CDR1 is MGHRA, CDR2 YSYEKL, per germline. The CDR3 is CASSPGQGLGTEAFF. Here the CDR3 DNA reads TGCGCCAGCAGCCCGGGACAGGGTTTGGGGACTGAAGCTTTCTTT.

This chain connects TRBV15 to TRBJ2-3; TRBD2 matches at 9 bases. V lost 6 bases to trimming and J lost 0 bases; unmatched junction nucleotides: 10. The CDR3 consists of 17 residues. Germline lookup yields CDR1 LNHNV and CDR2 YYDKDF (reference sequence). For the CDR3, the DNA is TGTGCCACCAGGCCCCGGGGCGGGAGGGTGAGCACAGATACGCAGTATTTT. It encodes CATRPRGGRVSTDTQYF. The entire variable domain, with the rest obtained from reference TRBV15 and TRBJ2-3, is as follows: DAMVIQNPRYQVTQFGKPVTLSCSQTLNHNVMYWYQQKSSQAPKLLFHYYDKDFNNEADTPDNFQSRRPNTSFCFLDIRSPGLGDTAMYLCATRPRGGRVSTDTQYFGPGTRLTVL.

The chain has TRBV6-5 and TRBJ1-2, with unresolved D. CDR1 and CDR2 (germline): MNHEY, SVGAGI. Trimming removed 5 bases from V and 4 bases from J, with 5 bases in between. The CDR3 loop spans 11 amino acids. CDR3 in DNA: TGTGCCAGCAGTGGTCTCTATGGCTACACCTTC. Translation: CASSGLYGYTF.

The chain is built from TRBV7-8 and TRBJ1-3; unclear D gene. The germline V and J ends were trimmed by 5 bases and 1 base, with 12 bases remaining between them. CDR1 is SGHVS, CDR2 FQNEAQ, per germline. The CDR3 length is 15 residues. Here the CDR3 DNA reads TGTGCCAGCAGCGAAAGGTCGATTTCTGGAAACACCATATATTTT. Amino acid sequence: CASSERSISGNTIYF.

The CDR3 DNA sequence: TGTGCCAGCAGCGTATCTGGAAACACCGGGGAGCTGTTTTTT. As protein: CASSVSGNTGELFF. The chain is built from TRBV9 and TRBJ2-2; no firm D call. The germline CDR1 and CDR2 sequences are SGDLS and YYNGEE. CDR3 size: 14 residues. The V and J ends lost 1 base and 2 bases respectively, with 6 bases between them.

The chain uses TRBV7-9 and TRBJ2-3; TRBD1 matches at 10 bases. The length of the CDR3 is 15 residues. V shed 4 bases and J 3 bases; nucleotides not matched to a gene: 4. Germline assignment: CDR1 SEHNR and CDR2 FQNEAQ (reference sequence). Here the CDR3 DNA reads TGTGCCAGCAGCTGGAGGACAGGGGGGACAGATACGCAGTATTTT. The encoded protein is CASSWRTGGTDTQYF.

The rearrangement joins TRBV29-1 to TRBJ2-7; TRBD1 might be the D (5 bases). V lost 4 bases to trimming and J lost 0 bases, with 7 bases between them. Germline V gene data show CDR1 as SQVTM and CDR2 as ANQGSEA. The length of the CDR3 is 12 residues. DNA for the CDR3: TGCAGCGTTGTAGACAGCTCCTACGAGCAGTACTTC. Encoded protein: CSVVDSSYEQYF.

The V and J genes are TRBV7-9 and TRBJ2-3, with 10 bases fitting TRBD1. This CDR3 is 14 amino acids long. V gave up 3 bases and J gave up 5 bases; unmatched junction bases: 2. CDR1 and CDR2 (germline): SEHNR, FQNEAQ (reference sequence). CDR3 protein: CASSLTGGKDTQYF. DNA of the CDR3: TGTGCCAGCAGCTTGACAGGGGGCAAAGATACGCAGTATTTT.

J is TRBJ2-3 and V is TRBV4-1, with TRBD2 as a possible D gene (6 bases). The CDR3 consists of 13 residues. Trimming stripped 8 bases from V and 0 bases from J, with 9 bases between. Germline values: CDR1 MGHRA, CDR2 YSYEKL. DNA for the CDR3: TGCGCCAGCCGAGGGACTAGCACAGATACGCAGTATTTT. Translation: CASRGTSTDTQYF.

V gene TRBV7-9 combines with J gene TRBJ1-6; D gene unclear. The CDR3 is made up of 14 amino acids. V dropped 0 bases and J dropped 2 bases, with 2 bases sitting between them. CDR1 and CDR2 (germline): SEHNR, FQNEAQ (reference sequence). The CDR3 reads CASSLAPYNSPLHF. The CDR3 DNA is TGTGCCAGCAGCTTAGCGCCCTATAATTCACCCCTCCACTTT.

This chain joins TRBV5-1 and TRBJ2-5; no reliable D call. Germline V gives CDR1 SGHRS, CDR2 YFSETQ. The CDR3 contains 13 residues. Trimming cost V 1 base and J 0 bases, with 4 bases left between them. CDR3: CASSLTNQETQYF. For the CDR3, the DNA is TGCGCCAGCAGCTTGACGAACCAAGAGACCCAGTACTTC.

The rearrangement joins TRBV3-1 to TRBJ1-1; TRBD1 might be the D (5 bases). Germline CDR1 reads LGHDT; CDR2 reads YNNKEL (reference sequence). The CDR3 consists of 16 residues. Trimming removed 0 bases at V and 3 bases at J, with 14 bases between. The CDR3 loop reads CASSQDQGWPYTEAFF. Here the CDR3 DNA reads TGTGCCAGCAGCCAAGATCAGGGCTGGCCCTACACTGAAGCTTTCTTT.

The table lists this clonotype with a count of one. The chain combines TRBV20-1 with TRBJ2-2; 12 bases are shared with TRBD2. This CDR3 region has 17 residues. Trimming removed 1 base from V and 4 bases from J; junction bases left unmatched: 7. CDR1 and CDR2 from the germline V gene are DFQATT and SNEGSKA (reference sequence). CDR3 nucleotide sequence: TGCAGTGCTAGAGGTCTAGCGGGGGGGCGTATCACCGGGGAGCTGTTTTTT. Translated, it gives CSARGLAGGRITGELFF.

This chain connects TRBV6-5 to TRBJ2-2; D is unclear. V gave up 3 bases and J gave up 3 bases, with 5 bases separating them. Germline CDR1 is MNHEY and CDR2 is SVGAGI. The CDR3 loop spans 13 amino acids. DNA of the CDR3: TGTGCCAGCAGTTATTGGGACACCGGGGAGCTGTTTTTT. Protein sequence: CASSYWDTGELFF.

This clonotype was found once. This sequence joins TRBV7-2 and TRBJ2-3; maybe TRBD1 (8 bases). The CDR3 extends over 15 amino acids. V was cut by 5 bases and J by 4 bases, with 16 bases left in between. Germline lookup yields CDR1 SGHTA and CDR2 FQGNSA. CDR3 amino acids: CASSPGGLAADTQYF. Here the CDR3 DNA reads TGTGCCAGCAGCCCAGGGGGCCTAGCGGCAGATACGCAGTATTTT.